A selection of T cell receptor beta chains follows, all from one sample in a study of blood T cell repertoires in COVID-19. Sequenced by immunoSEQ multiplex PCR; TCRdb stores in-frame clones only, minus some. This table holds more than 200,000 clones, approximately 89% found once. Sequencing was done on a sample of PBMCs or T cells enriched from blood (not recorded which). The source is a woman in her 30s who had been exposed to COVID-19. The CDR3 runs from the conserved cysteine through the conserved F or W. The D gene is left open where the match is weak. Part of the rows lack a size; the others show once, few, many or a class for expanded clones.

d_call j_call v_call clone_size cdr3_aa cdr3_nt
TRBD2 TRBJ2-1 TRBV28 NA CASSSGTSGSLLHPNEQFF TGTGCCAGCAGTTCCGGGACTAGCGGGAGTCTACTTCACCCCAATGAGCAGTTCTTC
TRBD1 TRBJ1-2 TRBV19 NA CASSIYGTGDYGYTF TGTGCCAGTAGTATTTACGGGACAGGAGACTATGGCTACACCTTC
NA TRBJ2-1 TRBV18 NA CASSGPGGWVNEQFF TGTGCCAGCTCAGGACCAGGCGGGTGGGTTAACGAGCAGTTCTTC
NA TRBJ1-1 TRBV5-1 once CASSLGYLNTEAFF TGCGCCAGCAGCTTGGGTTATTTGAACACTGAAGCTTTCTTT
TRBD2 TRBJ2-7 TRBV5-4 NA CASSDPLRGRAYEQYF TGTGCCAGCAGCGACCCCCTCAGAGGGAGGGCCTACGAGCAGTACTTC
TRBD1 TRBJ2-3 TRBV6-1 NA CASSERQGTQYF TGTGCCAGCAGTGAAAGACAGGGTACGCAGTATTTT
TRBD1 TRBJ1-1 TRBV7-8 once CASRPPGQGGAFF TGTGCCAGCAGGCCACCGGGACAGGGCGGAGCTTTCTTT
NA TRBJ2-7 TRBV5-1 NA CASSKEVRTYEQYF TGCGCCAGCAGTAAGGAAGTCAGGACCTACGAGCAGTACTTC
NA TRBJ1-4 TRBV7-8 NA CASSLAGFGVAEKLFF TGTGCCAGCAGCTTAGCAGGGTTCGGGGTGGCTGAAAAACTGTTTTTT
TRBD1 TRBJ1-1 TRBV3-1/TRBV3-2 NA CASSSTGGTEAFF TGTGCCAGCAGTTCGACAGGGGGTACTGAAGCTTTCTTT
NA TRBJ1-1 TRBV30 NA CAWTGGGIVAFF TGTGCCTGGACCGGGGGGGGGATAGTAGCTTTCTTT
NA TRBJ1-5 TRBV3-1/TRBV3-2 NA CASSPSLNQPQHF TGTGCCAGCAGCCCAAGCCTCAATCAGCCCCAGCATTTT
NA TRBJ2-1 TRBV6-5 NA CASTLGADSYNEQFF TGTGCCAGCACCCTGGGGGCGGACTCCTACAATGAGCAGTTCTTC
TRBD1 TRBJ2-7 TRBV11-2 NA CASSLLWGQVYEQYF TGTGCCAGCAGCTTATTGTGGGGACAGGTCTACGAGCAGTACTTC
NA TRBJ2-5 TRBV30 NA CAWVEAGKETQYF TGTGCCTGGGTAGAGGCTGGAAAAGAGACCCAGTACTTC
TRBD1 TRBJ1-1 TRBV20-1 NA CSASLTGEHTEAFF TGCAGTGCAAGTCTGACAGGGGAACACACTGAAGCTTTCTTT
NA TRBJ1-2 TRBV21-1 few CASSKVTGKEF TGTGCCAGCAGCAAAGTAACAGGGAAAGAGTTC
TRBD1 TRBJ1-2 TRBV28 NA CASSAGQGGFGGYTF TGTGCCAGCAGTGCGGGACAGGGGGGCTTCGGTGGCTACACCTTC
NA TRBJ1-5 TRBV19 NA CASMEVLKSSNQPQHF TGTGCCAGTATGGAGGTTCTGAAATCGAGCAATCAGCCCCAGCATTTT
NA TRBJ2-2 TRBV10-3 NA CAIRKLSGVTGELFF TGTGCCATCAGGAAGTTATCAGGGGTGACCGGGGAGCTGTTTTTT
NA TRBJ1-5 TRBV28 NA CASSLTENGPQHF TGTGCCAGCAGTTTAACAGAGAATGGGCCCCAGCATTTT
TRBD2 TRBJ2-5 TRBV5-1 once CASSASSGSGETQYF TGCGCCAGCAGCGCTTCTAGCGGGAGTGGAGAGACCCAGTACTTC
NA TRBJ2-5 TRBV18 NA CASSPPGSALETQYF TGTGCCAGCTCACCACCAGGGAGCGCGTTGGAGACCCAGTACTTC
TRBD1 TRBJ1-2 TRBV7-3 NA CASSPTGGGGYGYTF TGTGCCAGCAGCCCAACAGGGGGCGGCGGCTATGGCTACACCTTC
NA TRBJ2-3 TRBV30 NA CADDREAGDTDTQYF TGTGCCGACGACAGGGAAGCGGGGGACACAGATACGCAGTATTTT
TRBD1 TRBJ1-2 TRBV5-4 few CASSGTGGEYGYTF TGTGCCAGCAGCGGGACAGGGGGCGAGTATGGCTACACCTTC
TRBD1 TRBJ1-1 TRBV18 NA CASSPQYSGQGNTEAFF TGTGCCAGCTCACCACAATATTCGGGACAGGGGAACACTGAAGCTTTCTTT
NA TRBJ1-2 TRBV12-3/TRBV12-4 NA CASSPGQHYGYTF TGTGCCAGCAGTCCCGGACAGCACTATGGCTACACCTTC
NA TRBJ2-7 TRBV11-2 NA CASSLFGTGFEQYF TGTGCCAGCAGCTTATTTGGTACCGGTTTCGAGCAGTACTTC
NA TRBJ2-7 TRBV21-1 NA CASRPGQGAYEQYF TGTGCCAGCAGACCAGGACAGGGGGCCTACGAGCAGTACTTC
TRBD1 TRBJ1-6 TRBV2 NA CAKSGQGASPLHF TGTGCCAAATCGGGCCAGGGGGCTTCACCCCTCCACTTT
NA TRBJ2-1 TRBV27 once CASSFRYDTYNEQFF TGTGCCAGCAGTTTTCGTTACGACACCTACAATGAGCAGTTCTTC
TRBD2 TRBJ2-7 TRBV9 once CASTRTSGSYEQYF TGTGCCAGCACCCGGACTAGCGGGAGCTACGAGCAGTACTTC
TRBD1 TRBJ1-4 TRBV10-3 NA CAISESTGSSEKLFF TGTGCCATCAGTGAGTCGACAGGGAGTAGTGAAAAACTGTTTTTT
NA TRBJ2-2 TRBV7-2 NA CASSLGPRELFF TGTGCCAGCAGCTTGGGGCCCAGGGAGCTGTTTTTT
NA TRBJ1-3 TRBV30 NA CAWSPRWGGTGNTIYF TGTGCCTGGAGTCCTCGGTGGGGGGGCACTGGAAACACCATATATTTT
NA TRBJ1-2 TRBV14 NA CASSLSTDLYGYTF TGTGCCAGCAGCCTCTCGACAGACCTCTATGGCTACACCTTC
TRBD1 TRBJ1-2 TRBV5-6 NA CASSLVAGGGYTF TGTGCCAGCAGCTTGGTGGCAGGGGGTGGCTACACCTTC
NA TRBJ1-6 TRBV27 NA CASSLRTAASPLHF TGTGCCAGCAGTTTAAGGACAGCCGCTTCACCCCTCCACTTT
NA TRBJ2-7 TRBV9 NA CASSVDVSGNYEQYF TGTGCCAGCAGCGTAGACGTTTCCGGGAACTACGAGCAGTACTTC
TRBD2 TRBJ2-1 TRBV7-8 NA CASSGSWGGLGNEQFF TGTGCCAGCAGCGGATCATGGGGGGGTCTCGGCAATGAGCAGTTCTTC